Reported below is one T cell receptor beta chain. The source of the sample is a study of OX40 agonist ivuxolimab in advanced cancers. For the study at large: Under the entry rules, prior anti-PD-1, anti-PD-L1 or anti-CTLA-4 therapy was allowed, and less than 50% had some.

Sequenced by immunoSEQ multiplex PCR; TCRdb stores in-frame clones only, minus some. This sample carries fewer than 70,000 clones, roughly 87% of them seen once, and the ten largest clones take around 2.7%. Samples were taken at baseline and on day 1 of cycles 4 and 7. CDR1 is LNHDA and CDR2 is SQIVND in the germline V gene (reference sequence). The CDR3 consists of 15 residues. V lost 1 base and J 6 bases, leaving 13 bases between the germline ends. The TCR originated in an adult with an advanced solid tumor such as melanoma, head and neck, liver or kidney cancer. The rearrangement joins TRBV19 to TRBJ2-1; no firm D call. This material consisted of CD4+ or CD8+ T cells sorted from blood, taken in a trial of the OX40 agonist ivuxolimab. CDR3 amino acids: CASSIGTMGINEQFF. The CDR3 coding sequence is TGTGCCAGTAGTATAGGGACCATGGGGATCAATGAGCAGTTCTTC.